These 5 T cell receptor beta chains came from one sample sequenced in a study of blood T cell repertoires in COVID-19. TCRdb's copy holds only in-frame clones and misses some; the assay was immunoSEQ multiplex PCR. The sample gives around 180,000 clones, approximately 88% of which show up once; under 4.5% is in the top ten. The sample consisted of peripheral blood. These receptors were taken from a woman aged 30 to 39 with acute or convalescent COVID-19.

The chain employs TRBV3-1 (or the pseudogene TRBV3-2) and TRBJ1-1; D perhaps matches TRBD1 (6 bases). The V end was cut by 1 base, the J end by 11 bases, with 14 bases between. Per germline, CDR1 LGHDT and CDR2 YNNKEL (reference sequence). This CDR3 comprises 13 residues. The CDR3 sequence is CASSQGAGVDAFF. As DNA, the CDR3 is TGTGCCAGCAGCCAAGGGGCAGGGGTGGATGCTTTCTTT.

The J gene is TRBJ1-6, the V gene TRBV12-3 or TRBV12-4; no clear D. CDR3 length equals 13 residues. Trimming cost V 2 bases and J 5 bases, with 4 bases left between them. The CDR3 DNA sequence: TGTGCCAGCAGTTTACTCGATAATTCACCCCTCCACTTT. It is translated as CASSLLDNSPLHF.

DNA for the CDR3: TGTGCCAGCGGGACAGTCTACGAGCAGTACTTC. Amino acids: CASGTVYEQYF. V is TRBV28 and J is TRBJ2-7, with 7 bases matching TRBD1. Germline V gene data show CDR1 as MDHEN and CDR2 as SYDVKM. This CDR3 is 11 amino acids long. Trimming cost V 8 bases and J 3 bases; bases outside gene matches: 1.

The rearrangement uses TRBV6-1 and TRBJ2-6; no reliable D call. Trimming took 9 bases from V and 6 from J, leaving 9 bases between them. This CDR3 comprises 12 residues. CDR1 and CDR2 (germline): MNHNS, SASEGT. CDR3 in amino acids: CASTPVANVLTF. The DNA for the CDR3 is TGTGCCAGTACACCTGTGGCCAACGTCCTGACTTTC.

This chain links TRBV28 with TRBJ2-3; 8 bases line up with TRBD1. Per the germline V gene, CDR1 is MDHEN and CDR2 is SYDVKM. Trimming cost V 2 bases and J 3 bases; bases outside gene matches: 4. The CDR3 totals 15 residues. The CDR3 here is CASSLQGAHTDTQYF. The CDR3 DNA reads TGTGCCAGCAGTTTACAGGGGGCGCATACAGATACGCAGTATTTT. Full variable domain (missing parts from reference TRBV28 and TRBJ2-3): DVKVTQSSRYLVKRTGEKVFLECVQDMDHENMFWYRQDPGLGLRLIYFSYDVKMKEKGDIPEGYSVSREKKERFSLILESASTNQTSMYLCASSLQGAHTDTQYFGPGTRLTVL.